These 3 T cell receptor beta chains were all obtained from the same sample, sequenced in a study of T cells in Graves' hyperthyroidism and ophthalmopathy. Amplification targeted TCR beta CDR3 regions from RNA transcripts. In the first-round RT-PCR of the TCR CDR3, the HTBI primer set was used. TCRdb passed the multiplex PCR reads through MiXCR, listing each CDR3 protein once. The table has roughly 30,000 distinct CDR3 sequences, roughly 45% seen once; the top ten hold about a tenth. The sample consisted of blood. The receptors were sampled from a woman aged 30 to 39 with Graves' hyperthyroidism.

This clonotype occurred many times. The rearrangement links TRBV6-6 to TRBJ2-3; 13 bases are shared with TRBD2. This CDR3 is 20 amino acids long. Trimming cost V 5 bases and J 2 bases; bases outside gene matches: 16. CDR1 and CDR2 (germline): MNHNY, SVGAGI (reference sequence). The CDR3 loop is CASSNPTSGRIANPTDTQYF. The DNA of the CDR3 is TGTGCCAGCAGTAACCCGACTAGCGGGAGGATCGCTAACCCCACAGATACGCAGTATTTT.

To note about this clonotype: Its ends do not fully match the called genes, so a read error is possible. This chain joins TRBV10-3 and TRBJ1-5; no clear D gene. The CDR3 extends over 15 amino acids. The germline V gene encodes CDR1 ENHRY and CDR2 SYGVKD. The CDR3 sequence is CAIRTSGDNNEPQHF. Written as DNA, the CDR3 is TGTGCCATTAGGACTAGCGGAGATAACAATGAGCCCCAGCATTTT.

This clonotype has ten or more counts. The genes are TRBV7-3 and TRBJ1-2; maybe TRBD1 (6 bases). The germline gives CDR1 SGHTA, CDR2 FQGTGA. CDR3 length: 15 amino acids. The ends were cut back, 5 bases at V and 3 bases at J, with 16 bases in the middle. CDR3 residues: CASSQTGSLDYGYTF. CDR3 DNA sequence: TGTGCCAGCAGCCAGACAGGATCTTTGGACTATGGCTACACCTTC.